This entry describes one TCR beta chain. Its antigen remains unknown. CDR3 size: 11 residues. Germline V CDR1 and CDR2: GTSNPN, SVGIG (reference sequence). Deletions cut 2 bases from V and 6 bases from J, with 6 bases between. These data originate in a study of identifying expanded T cells in peripheral blood. Study findings and constraints: Variance in clone template counts between approximately 2-week samples significantly increased with total template count across all healthy donors. Differentially abundant clones: roughly 1.3 between replicates, about 17 at around 15 days, 18 to 20 at four.

During the collection period, no donor immune events like infections were recorded. This table comes from immunoSEQ multiplex PCR, and its TCRdb copy is limited to in-frame clones, with some not included. The table shows 85,000 to 90,000 clones, with approximately 83% occurring only once. The sequence was obtained from a person between 18 and 69 years old in good health. Source material: blood. The chain carries TRBV30 and TRBJ2-3, with D uncertain. In nucleotides, the CDR3 is TGTGCCTGGAGTTACCCGGATACGCAGTATTTT. Protein: CAWSYPDTQYF.